The TCR beta chain under discussion was sequenced for a study of blood T cell repertoires in COVID-19. Overall study context: The United States, Italy and Spain supplied acute and convalescent COVID-19 samples.

Source study methods: Reference gene primer amplification gave nucleated cell count estimates. Assay: immunoSEQ multiplex PCR; the TCRdb copy retains only in-frame clones and omits some. V and J calls and clone size are those listed in that table; D and trimming were worked out from the DNA. The table records around 390,000 clones, 80% to 90% of them present only once. Living in about two dozen US areas, the participants were between 18 and 89 years of age. Among Cohort 3 donors, those recovered had two negative PCRs, clearance, or symptom resolution. The TCR originated in a woman aged 45-59 years who had recovered from COVID-19. Sequencing was performed on PBMCs or T cells enriched from blood (not recorded which).

In nucleotides, the CDR3 is TGTGCCAGCAGCTCCTCAGGGGGCAGGGAGCAGTTCTTC. This gives the protein CASSSSGGREQFF. The V call is TRBV7-9, the J call TRBJ2-1; 8 bases align to TRBD1. The germline V gene has CDR1 SEHNR and CDR2 FQNEAQ (reference sequence). CDR3 length: 13 amino acids. V lost 4 bases to trimming and J lost 10 bases; unmatched junction nucleotides: 6.